This T cell receptor beta chain appears in the sequencing data of a study of T cell repertoires in cytomegalovirus infection. Overall study context: Use of recently identified HLA-C-restricted and well-studied HLA-B-restricted CMV epitopes was part of the study. Indications of both CMV infection and matching HLA type were provided by public TCR beta signatures.

The CDR3 sequence is 12 residues long. The ends were cut back, 6 bases at V and 8 bases at J, with 13 bases in the middle. Germline V gene data show CDR1 as MNHEY and CDR2 as SMNVEV (reference sequence). TCRdb reprocessed the reads with MiXCR, giving one entry per CDR3 protein. The table records about 890,000 distinct CDR3 sequences, roughly 30% of them present only once. General study results and limits: Cumulative public TCR beta family frequency identified CMV carriers with the relevant HLA. Ex vivo responses were dominated by HLA-C-restricted CMV-specific TCR beta clonotypes.

This clonotype was counted at least ten times. Antigen specificity is unknown. Sequenced here: cultured CD8+ T cells from PBMCs, sampled from culture after CMV antigen stimulation. The TCR sequence derives from a human donor in good health (CMV status not recorded). Some clones in this sample may be carry-over from other donors' samples. V gene TRBV27 combines with J gene TRBJ1-1; D is possibly TRBD1 (5 bases). The CDR3 sequence: CASSPGPREAFF. CDR3 nucleotides: TGTGCCAGCAGCCCGGGGCCACGGGAAGCTTTCTTT.